These 10 T cell receptor beta chains were all obtained from the same sample, sequenced in a study of CD8 T cells in ankylosing spondylitis. Study findings and constraints: What seemed typical of ankylosing spondylitis blood was a TCR beta motif built from 7 or 8 highly homologous variants.

Their antigen targets remain unknown. Using its own MiXCR run on the 5' RACE reads, TCRdb lists one record per CDR3 protein. This repertoire shows hundreds of thousands of distinct CDR3 sequences, over 9.5% found once; its top ten account for under 7.5%. Material: blood, either unsorted or a sorted T cell fraction (not recorded which). These receptor sequences come from a male donor with ankylosing spondylitis.

This clonotype was counted only a few times. The chain joins TRBV29-1 to TRBJ2-2; D unclear. Deletions cut 4 bases from V and 4 bases from J, with 4 bases between. The length of the CDR3 is 11 residues. Per germline, CDR1 SQVTM and CDR2 ANQGSEA. The CDR3 reads CSVVSTGELFF. The CDR3 coding sequence is TGCAGCGTTGTCAGCACCGGGGAGCTGTTTTTT.

This clonotype showed up many times. The CDR3 sequence is CASSFGIYNEQFF. Here the CDR3 DNA reads TGCGCCAGCAGCTTTGGGATTTACAATGAGCAGTTCTTC. The V and J genes are TRBV5-1 and TRBJ2-1, with unresolved D. The CDR3 runs 13 residues. The ends were cut back, 2 bases at V and 4 bases at J, with 7 bases in the middle. Germline V gene data show CDR1 as SGHRS and CDR2 as YFSETQ.

The table lists this clonotype with a few counts. The V call is TRBV20-1, the J call TRBJ2-2, with TRBD1 identical over 8 bases. Germline V gene sequence: CDR1 DFQATT, CDR2 SNEGSKA (reference sequence). There are 13 residues in the CDR3. The ends lost 6 bases at V and 0 bases at J; junction bases unmatched: 0. This CDR3 is CSAGQANTGELFF. In nucleotides, the CDR3 is TGCAGTGCGGGACAGGCGAACACCGGGGAGCTGTTTTTT.

This clonotype was seen a single time. The genes are TRBV6-2 or TRBV6-3 and TRBJ2-1; 9 positions agree with TRBD2. With V trimmed by 4 bases and J by 4 bases, 5 bases remained unmatched. The germline CDR1 and CDR2 sequences are MNHEY and SVGEGT. The CDR3 has 15 amino acids. The CDR3 is CASSLPGLAYNEQFF. The CDR3 region has the DNA TGTGCCAGCAGTTTGCCGGGACTAGCTTACAATGAGCAGTTCTTC.

This clonotype was detected only a few times. The J gene is TRBJ2-1, the V gene TRBV12-3 or TRBV12-4, with 11 bases lining up with TRBD2. The CDR3 has 15 amino acids. Unmatched junction bases numbered 9, after V lost 5 bases and J lost 9 bases. CDR3 sequence reads: CASSRTSGRVAEQFF. CDR3 nucleotide sequence: TGTGCCAGCAGTCGCACTAGCGGGAGAGTAGCTGAGCAGTTCTTC.

This clonotype was found many times. This chain joins TRBV12-3 or TRBV12-4 and TRBJ1-2, with D hard to call. The CDR3 runs 13 residues. The V end was cut by 6 bases, the J end by 4 bases, with 12 bases between. As DNA, the CDR3 is TGTGCCAGCAGCCACCAGACCCTCTATGGCTACACCTTC. Protein sequence: CASSHQTLYGYTF.

This clonotype was recorded a few times. V and J are TRBV4-2 and TRBJ1-2; D gene ambiguous. The CDR3 is made up of 17 amino acids. Trimming cost V 0 bases and J 0 bases, with 14 bases left between them. In germline, CDR1 is LGHNA, CDR2 YNFKEQ. Here the CDR3 DNA reads TGTGCCAGCAGCCAAGATAGAGGAGACGGATCTAACTATGGCTACACCTTC. Translation: CASSQDRGDGSNYGYTF.

This clonotype was counted at least ten times. V gene TRBV12-3 or TRBV12-4 combines with J gene TRBJ1-1; tentative D call: TRBD1 (5 bases). CDR3 length: 14 residues. The V end lost 4 bases, the J end lost 4 bases, and 13 bases lay between the germline ends. CDR3 DNA sequence: TGTGCCAGCAGTTCGGGACTGTGGGGCACTGAAGCTTTCTTT. Its translation: CASSSGLWGTEAFF.

This clonotype showed up many times. The chain employs TRBV5-1 and TRBJ2-1; 7 nucleotides line up with TRBD1. CDR3 length: 15 amino acids. Germline CDR1 and CDR2: SGHRS and YFSETQ. V trimming: 3 bases; J trimming: 1 base; junction bases outside the gene matches: 4. The DNA of the CDR3 is TGCGCCAGCAGCTGGAACAGGGGTTCCTACAATGAGCAGTTCTTC. Its translation: CASSWNRGSYNEQFF.

In this sample, this clonotype turned up a few times. The V and J genes are TRBV12-3 or TRBV12-4 and TRBJ2-1; the match to TRBD2 covers 7 bases. V gave up 7 bases and J gave up 6 bases; unmatched junction bases: 6. CDR3 length: 13 residues. CDR3 in amino acids: CASNREGVNEQFF. For the CDR3, the DNA is TGTGCCAGCAATAGGGAGGGCGTCAATGAGCAGTTCTTC.